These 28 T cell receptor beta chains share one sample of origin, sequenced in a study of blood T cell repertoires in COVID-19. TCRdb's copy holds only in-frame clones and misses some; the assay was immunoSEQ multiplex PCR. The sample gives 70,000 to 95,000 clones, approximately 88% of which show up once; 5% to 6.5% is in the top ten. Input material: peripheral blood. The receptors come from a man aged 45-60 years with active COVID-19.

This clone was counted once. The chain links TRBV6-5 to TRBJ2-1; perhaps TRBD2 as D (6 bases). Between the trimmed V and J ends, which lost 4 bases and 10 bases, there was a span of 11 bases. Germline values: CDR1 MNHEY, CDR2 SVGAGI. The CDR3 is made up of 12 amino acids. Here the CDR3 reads CASSSGLPEQFF. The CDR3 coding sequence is TGTGCCAGCAGTTCCGGACTACCCGAGCAGTTCTTC.

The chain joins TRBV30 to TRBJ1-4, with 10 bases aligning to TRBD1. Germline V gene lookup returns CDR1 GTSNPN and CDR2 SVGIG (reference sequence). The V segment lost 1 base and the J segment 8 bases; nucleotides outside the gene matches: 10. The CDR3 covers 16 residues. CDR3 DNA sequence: TGTGCCTGGAGTGCTGTTGCTGGACAGGGGGACGAAAAACTGTTTTTT. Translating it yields CAWSAVAGQGDEKLFF.

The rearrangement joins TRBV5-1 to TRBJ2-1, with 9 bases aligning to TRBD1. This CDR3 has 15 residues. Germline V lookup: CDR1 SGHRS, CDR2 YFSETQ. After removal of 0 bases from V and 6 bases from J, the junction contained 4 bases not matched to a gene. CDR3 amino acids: CASSLGTGDFNEQFF. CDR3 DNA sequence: TGCGCCAGCAGCTTGGGGACAGGGGACTTCAATGAGCAGTTCTTC.

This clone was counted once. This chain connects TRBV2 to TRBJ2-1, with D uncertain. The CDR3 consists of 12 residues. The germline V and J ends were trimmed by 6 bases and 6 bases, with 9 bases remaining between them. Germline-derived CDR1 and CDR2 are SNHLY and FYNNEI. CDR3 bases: TGTGCCAGCAGCGGTAGTGGCAATGAGCAGTTCTTC. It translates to CASSGSGNEQFF.

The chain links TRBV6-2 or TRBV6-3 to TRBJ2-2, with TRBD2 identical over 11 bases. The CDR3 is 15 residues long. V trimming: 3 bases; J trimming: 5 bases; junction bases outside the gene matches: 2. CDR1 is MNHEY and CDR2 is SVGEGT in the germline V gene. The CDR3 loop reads CASSYSGGATGELFF. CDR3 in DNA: TGTGCCAGCAGTTATAGCGGGGGGGCAACCGGGGAGCTGTTTTTT.

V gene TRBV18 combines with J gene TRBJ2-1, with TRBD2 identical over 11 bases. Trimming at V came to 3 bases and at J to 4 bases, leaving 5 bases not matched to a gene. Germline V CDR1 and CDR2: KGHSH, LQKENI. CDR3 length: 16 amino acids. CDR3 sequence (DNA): TGTGCCAGCTCACCCCCTAGCGGGGGGTTGTACAATGAGCAGTTCTTC. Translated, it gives CASSPPSGGLYNEQFF.

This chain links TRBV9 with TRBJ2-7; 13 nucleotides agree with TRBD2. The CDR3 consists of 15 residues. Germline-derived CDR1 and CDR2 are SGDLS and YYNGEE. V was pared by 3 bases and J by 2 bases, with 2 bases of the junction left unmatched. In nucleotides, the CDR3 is TGTGCCAGCAGCGGTGGACTAGCGGGAGCCTACGAGCAGTACTTC. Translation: CASSGGLAGAYEQYF.

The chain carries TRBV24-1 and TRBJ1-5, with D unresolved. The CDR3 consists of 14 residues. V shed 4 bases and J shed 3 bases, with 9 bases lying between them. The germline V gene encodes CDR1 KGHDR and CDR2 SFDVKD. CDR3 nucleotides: TGTGCCACCAGTGACGGTCTCCCCAATCAGCCCCAGCATTTT. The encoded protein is CATSDGLPNQPQHF.

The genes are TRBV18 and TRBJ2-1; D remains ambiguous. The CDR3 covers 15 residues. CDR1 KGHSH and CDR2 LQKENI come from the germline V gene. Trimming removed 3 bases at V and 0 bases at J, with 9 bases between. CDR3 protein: CASSPDLYSYNEQFF. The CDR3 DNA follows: TGTGCCAGCTCACCCGACTTGTACTCCTACAATGAGCAGTTCTTC.

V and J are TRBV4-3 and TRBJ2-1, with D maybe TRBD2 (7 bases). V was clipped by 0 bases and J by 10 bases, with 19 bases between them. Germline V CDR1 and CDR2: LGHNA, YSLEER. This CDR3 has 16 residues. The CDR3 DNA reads TGCGCCAGCAGCCAAGATGGGGGGGGCCAGCCAAGCGAGCAGTTCTTC. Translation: CASSQDGGGQPSEQFF.

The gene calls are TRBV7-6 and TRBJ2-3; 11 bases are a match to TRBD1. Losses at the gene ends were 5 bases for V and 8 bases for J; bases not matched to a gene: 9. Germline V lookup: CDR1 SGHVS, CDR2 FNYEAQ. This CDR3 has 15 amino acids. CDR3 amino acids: CASSNGQGALGTQYF. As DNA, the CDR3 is TGTGCCAGCAGCAACGGACAGGGGGCTCTTGGTACGCAGTATTTT.

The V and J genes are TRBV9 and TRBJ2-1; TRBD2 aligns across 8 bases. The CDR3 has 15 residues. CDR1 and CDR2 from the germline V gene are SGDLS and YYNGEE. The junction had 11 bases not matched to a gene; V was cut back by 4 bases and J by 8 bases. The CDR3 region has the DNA TGTGCCAGCAGCACTCGGGGGGGCGGAATTGATGAGCAGTTCTTC. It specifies CASSTRGGGIDEQFF.

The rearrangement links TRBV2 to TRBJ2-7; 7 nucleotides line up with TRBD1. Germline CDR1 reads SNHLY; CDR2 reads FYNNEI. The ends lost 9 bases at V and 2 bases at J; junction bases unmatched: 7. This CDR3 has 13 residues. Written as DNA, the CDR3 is TGTGCCAGTCAACAGGGGCGCCCCTACGAGCAGTACTTC. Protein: CASQQGRPYEQYF.

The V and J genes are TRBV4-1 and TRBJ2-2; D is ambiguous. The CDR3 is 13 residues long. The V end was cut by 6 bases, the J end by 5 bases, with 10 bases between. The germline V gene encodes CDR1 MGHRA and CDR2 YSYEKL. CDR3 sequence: CASRGEWTGELFF. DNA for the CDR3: TGCGCCAGCAGAGGAGAGTGGACCGGGGAGCTGTTTTTT.

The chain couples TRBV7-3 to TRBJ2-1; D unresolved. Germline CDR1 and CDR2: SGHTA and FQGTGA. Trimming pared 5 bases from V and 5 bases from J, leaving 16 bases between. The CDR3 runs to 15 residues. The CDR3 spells CASSPLTQTDNEQFF. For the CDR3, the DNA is TGTGCCAGCAGCCCCCTAACACAGACCGACAATGAGCAGTTCTTC.

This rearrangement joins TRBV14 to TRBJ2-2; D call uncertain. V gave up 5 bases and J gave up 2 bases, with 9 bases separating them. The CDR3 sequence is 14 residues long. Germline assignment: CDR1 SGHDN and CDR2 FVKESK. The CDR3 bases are TGTGCCAGCAGCAACGCCCTAAACACCGGGGAGCTGTTTTTT. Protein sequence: CASSNALNTGELFF. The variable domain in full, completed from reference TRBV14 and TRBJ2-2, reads EAGVTQFPSHSVIEKGQTVTLRCDPISGHDNLYWYRRVMGKEIKFLLHFVKESKQDESGMPNNRFLAERTGGTYSTLKVQPAELEDSGVYFCASSNALNTGELFFGEGSRLTVL.

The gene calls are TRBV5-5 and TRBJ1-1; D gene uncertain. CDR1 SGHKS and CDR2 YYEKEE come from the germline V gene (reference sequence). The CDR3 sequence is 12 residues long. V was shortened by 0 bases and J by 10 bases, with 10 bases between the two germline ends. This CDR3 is CASSLAGLGAFF. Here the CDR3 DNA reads TGTGCCAGCAGCTTGGCGGGTTTGGGAGCTTTCTTT.

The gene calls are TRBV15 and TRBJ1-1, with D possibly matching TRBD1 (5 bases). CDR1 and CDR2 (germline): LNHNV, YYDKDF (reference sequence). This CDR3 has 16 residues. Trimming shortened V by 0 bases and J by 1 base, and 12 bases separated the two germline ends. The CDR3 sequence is CATSRDLQGKNTEAFF. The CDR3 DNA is TGTGCCACCAGCAGAGATCTCCAGGGAAAGAACACTGAAGCTTTCTTT.

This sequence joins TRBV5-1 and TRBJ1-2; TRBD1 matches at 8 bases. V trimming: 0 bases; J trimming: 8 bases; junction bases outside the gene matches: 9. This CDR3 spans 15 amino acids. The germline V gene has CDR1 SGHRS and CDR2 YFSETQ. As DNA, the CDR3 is TGCGCCAGCAGCTTGGCGGCAGGGGGCGTTAAAGGCTACACCTTC. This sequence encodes CASSLAAGGVKGYTF.

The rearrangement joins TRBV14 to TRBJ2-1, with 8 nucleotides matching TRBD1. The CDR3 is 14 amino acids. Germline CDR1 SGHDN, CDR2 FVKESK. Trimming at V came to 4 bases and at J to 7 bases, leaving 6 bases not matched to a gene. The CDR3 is CASSPQQGVNEQFF. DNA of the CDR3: TGTGCCAGCAGCCCGCAACAGGGGGTGAATGAGCAGTTCTTC.

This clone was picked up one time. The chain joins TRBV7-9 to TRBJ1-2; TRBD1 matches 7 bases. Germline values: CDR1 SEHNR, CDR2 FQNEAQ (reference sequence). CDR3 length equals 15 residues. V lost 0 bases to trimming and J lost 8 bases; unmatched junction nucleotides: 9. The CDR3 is CASSLALGPQGGYTF. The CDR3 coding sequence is TGTGCCAGCAGCTTAGCATTAGGACCACAGGGGGGCTACACCTTC.

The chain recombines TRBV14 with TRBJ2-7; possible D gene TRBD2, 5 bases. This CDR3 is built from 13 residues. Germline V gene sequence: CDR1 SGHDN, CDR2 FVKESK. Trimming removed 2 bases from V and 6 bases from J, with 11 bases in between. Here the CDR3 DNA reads TGTGCCAGCAGCCAACCCCCCCGGGGCGAGCAGTACTTC. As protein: CASSQPPRGEQYF.

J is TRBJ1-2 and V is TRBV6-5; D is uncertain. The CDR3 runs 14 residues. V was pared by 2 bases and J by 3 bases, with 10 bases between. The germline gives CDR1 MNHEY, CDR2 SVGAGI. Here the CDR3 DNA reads TGTGCCAGCAGTTACGGCAGAAGTTACTATGGCTACACCTTC. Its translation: CASSYGRSYYGYTF.

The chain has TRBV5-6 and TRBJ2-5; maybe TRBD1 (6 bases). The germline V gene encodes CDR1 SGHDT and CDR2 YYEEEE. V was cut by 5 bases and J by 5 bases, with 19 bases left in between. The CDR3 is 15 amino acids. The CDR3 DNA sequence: TGTGCCAGCAGGGGAATCGGACAGCCAAGGGAGACCCAGTACTTC. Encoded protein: CASRGIGQPRETQYF.

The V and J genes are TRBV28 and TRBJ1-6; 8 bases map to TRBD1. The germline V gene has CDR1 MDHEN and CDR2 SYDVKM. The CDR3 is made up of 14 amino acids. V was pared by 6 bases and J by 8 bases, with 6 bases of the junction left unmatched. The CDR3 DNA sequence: TGTGCCAGCAGATCGACAGGGGTAGATTCACCCCTCCACTTT. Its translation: CASRSTGVDSPLHF.

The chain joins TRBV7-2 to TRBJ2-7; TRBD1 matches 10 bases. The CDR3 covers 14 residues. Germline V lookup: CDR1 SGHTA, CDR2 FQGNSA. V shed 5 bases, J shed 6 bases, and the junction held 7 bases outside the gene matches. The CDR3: CASSPMTGGGEQYF. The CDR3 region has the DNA TGTGCCAGCAGCCCAATGACAGGGGGCGGCGAGCAGTACTTC.

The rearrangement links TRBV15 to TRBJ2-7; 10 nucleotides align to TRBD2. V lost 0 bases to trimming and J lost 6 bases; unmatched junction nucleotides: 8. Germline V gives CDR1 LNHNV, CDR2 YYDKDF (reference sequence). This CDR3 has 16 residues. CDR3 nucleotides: TGTGCCACCAGCAGAGATCCAGCGGGAGGGCCGGCCGAGCAGTACTTC. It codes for CATSRDPAGGPAEQYF.

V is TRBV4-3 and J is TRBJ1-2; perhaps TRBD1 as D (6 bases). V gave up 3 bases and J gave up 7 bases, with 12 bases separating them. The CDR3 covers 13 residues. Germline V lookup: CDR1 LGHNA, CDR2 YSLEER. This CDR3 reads CASSQPGGLGYTF. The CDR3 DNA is TGCGCCAGCAGCCAGCCGGGGGGCCTTGGCTACACCTTC.